This section outlines one TCR beta chain sequence together with its context. Its cognate antigen is unknown. The ends lost 2 bases at V and 7 bases at J; junction bases unmatched: 5. CDR1 MNHEY and CDR2 SMNVEV come from the germline V gene (reference sequence). This CDR3 is built from 15 residues. This record comes from a study of cytomegalovirus exposure and HLA in healthy donors. General study findings and limits: Being productive about 90% or about 30% of the time was typical of most TCR beta V segments in an earlier analysis. A later analysis showed that HLA-associated TCR beta chains had undergone more clonal expansion than equally common others.

It was with 60 Vbeta and 13 Jbeta primers that the PCR ran. The protocol was immunoSEQ multiplex PCR, while the TCRdb copy is restricted to in-frame clones and leaves out a portion. The profile shows about 210,000 clones, around 80% of them singletons. The chain combines TRBV27 with TRBJ1-6; 7 bases are shared with TRBD1. The sequencing sample was made of PBMCs. The receptor comes from a young man in good health and CMV-seronegative. The CDR3 here is CASSLTRQGNSPLHF. CDR3 in DNA: TGTGCCAGCAGTTTAACTAGACAGGGAAATTCACCCCTCCACTTT.